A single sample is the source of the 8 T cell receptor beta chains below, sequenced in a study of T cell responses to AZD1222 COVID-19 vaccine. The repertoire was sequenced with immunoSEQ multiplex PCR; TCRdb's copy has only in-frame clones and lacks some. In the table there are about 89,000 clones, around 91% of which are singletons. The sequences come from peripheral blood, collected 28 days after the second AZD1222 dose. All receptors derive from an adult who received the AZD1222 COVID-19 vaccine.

The CDR3 region is CASSVGWGESTDTQYF. The CDR3 DNA follows: TGTGCCAGCAGCGTAGGTTGGGGGGAGAGCACAGATACGCAGTATTTT. V and J are TRBV9 and TRBJ2-3, with D possibly matching TRBD2 (6 bases). The length of the CDR3 is 16 residues. Germline CDR1 is SGDLS and CDR2 is YYNGEE. Trimming left V 0 bases short and J 0 bases short, with 11 bases between. Drawing the rest from reference TRBV9 and TRBJ2-3, the complete variable domain is DSGVTQTPKHLITATGQRVTLRCSPRSGDLSVYWYQQSLDQGLQFLIQYYNGEERAKGNILERFSAQQFPDLHSELNLSSLELGDSALYFCASSVGWGESTDTQYFGPGTRLTVL.

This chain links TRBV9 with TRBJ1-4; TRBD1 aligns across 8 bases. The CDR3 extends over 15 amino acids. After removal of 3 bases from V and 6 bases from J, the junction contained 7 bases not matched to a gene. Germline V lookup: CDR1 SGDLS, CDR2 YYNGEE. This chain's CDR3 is CASSGPTGDDEKLFF. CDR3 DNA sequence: TGTGCCAGCAGCGGGCCGACAGGGGACGATGAAAAACTGTTTTTT.

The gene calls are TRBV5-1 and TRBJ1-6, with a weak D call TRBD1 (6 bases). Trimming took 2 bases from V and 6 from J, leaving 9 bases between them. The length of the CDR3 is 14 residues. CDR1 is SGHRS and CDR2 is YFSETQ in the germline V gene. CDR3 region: CASSLQGGNSPLHF. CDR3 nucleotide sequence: TGCGCCAGCAGCTTACAGGGAGGTAATTCACCCCTCCACTTT.

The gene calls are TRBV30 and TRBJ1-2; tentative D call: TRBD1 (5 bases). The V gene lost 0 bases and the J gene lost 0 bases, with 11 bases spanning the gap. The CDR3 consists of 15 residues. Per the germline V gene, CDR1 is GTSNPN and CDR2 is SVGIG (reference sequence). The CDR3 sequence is CAWSVAGGTNYGYTF. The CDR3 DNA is TGTGCCTGGAGTGTAGCGGGGGGGACTAACTATGGCTACACCTTC.

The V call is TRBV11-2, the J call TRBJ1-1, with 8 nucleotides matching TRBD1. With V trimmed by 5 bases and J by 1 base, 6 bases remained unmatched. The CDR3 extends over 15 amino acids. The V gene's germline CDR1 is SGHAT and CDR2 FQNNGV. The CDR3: CASSINQGANTEAFF. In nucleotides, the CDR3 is TGTGCCAGCAGCATAAACCAGGGGGCGAACACTGAAGCTTTCTTT.

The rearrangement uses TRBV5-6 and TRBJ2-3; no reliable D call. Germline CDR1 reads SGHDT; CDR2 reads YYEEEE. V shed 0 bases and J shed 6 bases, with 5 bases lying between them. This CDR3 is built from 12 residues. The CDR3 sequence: CASSLGWDTQYF. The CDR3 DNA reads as TGTGCCAGCAGCTTGGGGTGGGATACGCAGTATTTT.

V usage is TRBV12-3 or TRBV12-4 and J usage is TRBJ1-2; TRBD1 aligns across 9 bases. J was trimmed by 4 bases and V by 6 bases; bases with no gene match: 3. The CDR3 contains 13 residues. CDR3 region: CASRGTGTYGYTF. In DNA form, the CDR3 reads TGTGCCAGCAGAGGGACAGGGACCTATGGCTACACCTTC.

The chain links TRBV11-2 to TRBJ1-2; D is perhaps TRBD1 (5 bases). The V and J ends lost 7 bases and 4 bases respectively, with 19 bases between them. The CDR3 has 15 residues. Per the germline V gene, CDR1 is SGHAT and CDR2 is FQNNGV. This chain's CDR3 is CASTPVEGWSYGYTF. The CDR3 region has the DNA TGTGCCAGCACCCCGGTCGAGGGGTGGAGCTATGGCTACACCTTC.